The 27 T cell receptor beta chains given below trace back to one sample, sequenced in a study of T cells and Merkel cell carcinoma outcomes. Profiling relied on immunoSEQ multiplex PCR, and the TCRdb table lists in-frame clones only, not all of them. Of under 8,000 clones in the sample, less than 95% are singletons; the top ten hold approximately 2.8%. Specimen: tumor tissue from Merkel cell carcinoma. These receptors were collected from a human donor with Merkel cell carcinoma.

The chain employs TRBV5-1 and TRBJ2-5; either TRBD1 or TRBD2 may supply D (5 bases each). CDR1 and CDR2 from the germline V gene are SGHRS and YFSETQ. The CDR3 length is 14 residues. Trimming shortened V by 3 bases and J by 4 bases, and 13 bases separated the two germline ends. The CDR3 loop is CASSSPGTRETQYF. Here the CDR3 DNA reads TGCGCCAGCAGCTCCCCGGGGACCCGAGAGACCCAGTACTTC.

The chain recombines TRBV14 with TRBJ1-1; D uncertain. The germline gives CDR1 SGHDN, CDR2 FVKESK. The CDR3 loop spans 15 amino acids. Trimming removed 1 base from V and 1 base from J, with 10 bases in between. The CDR3 bases are TGTGCCAGCAGCCAAGGCCCCTTCAGGAACACTGAAGCTTTCTTT. Translation: CASSQGPFRNTEAFF.

The rearrangement links TRBV7-2 to TRBJ2-5, with 7 bases identical to TRBD2. With 5 bases clipped from V and 5 bases from J, the junction kept 11 bases outside the gene matches. The V gene's germline CDR1 is SGHTA and CDR2 FQGNSA. This CDR3 has 15 residues. The CDR3 loop is CASSPGWGGRETQYF. The CDR3 nucleotides are TGTGCCAGCAGCCCCGGGTGGGGGGGGAGGGAGACCCAGTACTTC.

The chain employs TRBV2 and TRBJ2-1, with D possibly being TRBD1 (5 bases). Germline V CDR1 and CDR2: SNHLY, FYNNEI. Trimming took 1 base from V and 2 from J, leaving 9 bases between them. The CDR3 covers 15 residues. CDR3 DNA sequence: TGTGCCAGCAGTGAAGTGTCGACAGCCTACAATGAGCAGTTCTTC. It is translated as CASSEVSTAYNEQFF.

This rearrangement joins TRBV30 to TRBJ2-7; 11 positions agree with TRBD1. Germline V lookup: CDR1 GTSNPN, CDR2 SVGIG (reference sequence). The CDR3 spans 15 residues. Germline trimming cut 3 bases from V and 9 bases from J; bases unmatched to any gene: 13. The CDR3 nucleotides read TGTGCCTGGAGCCTCCCAGGGACAGGGGGTGGCGGGCAGTACTTC. Translating it yields CAWSLPGTGGGGQYF.

V gene TRBV11-2 combines with J gene TRBJ1-1, with D uncertain. The CDR3 extends over 14 amino acids. V was trimmed by 5 bases and J by 0 bases, leaving 10 bases between them. The germline CDR1 and CDR2 sequences are SGHAT and FQNNGV. The CDR3 loop is CASSPRDMNTEAFF. The CDR3 nucleotides read TGTGCCAGCAGCCCCCGAGACATGAACACTGAAGCTTTCTTT.

This clone was seen once. In DNA, the CDR3 is TGTGCCAGCAGTTACGAGGGCAGACAGCCCCAGCATTTT. Its protein is CASSYEGRQPQHF. The V gene is TRBV6-6, the J gene TRBJ1-5, with D uncertain. V was pared by 2 bases and J by 7 bases, with 9 bases between. CDR3 length: 13 residues. CDR1 is MNHNY and CDR2 is SVGAGI in the germline V gene (reference sequence).

As concerns this clone: Other DNA sequences within the sample encode an identical CDR3. The chain recombines TRBV4-3 with TRBJ2-6; D perhaps matches TRBD2 (6 bases). Germline CDR1 LGHNA, CDR2 YSLEER. This CDR3 region has 18 residues. V was clipped by 3 bases and J by 2 bases, with 17 bases between them. Here the CDR3 DNA reads TGCGCCAGCAGCCAGGACTTTGGCGGCGGGGCTGGGGCCAACGTCCTGACTTTC. Translated, it gives CASSQDFGGGAGANVLTF.

V and J are TRBV13 and TRBJ2-5; TRBD2 matches 8 bases. J lost 9 bases, V lost 5 bases, and 5 bases had no gene match. The CDR3 sequence is 12 residues long. CDR1 is PRHDT and CDR2 is FYEKMQ in the germline V gene (reference sequence). Here the CDR3 reads CASSPREGAQYF. CDR3 bases: TGTGCCAGCAGCCCTCGGGAGGGGGCCCAGTACTTC.

This clone was seen only a few times. The same CDR3 arises from other DNA sequences in this sample as well. The rearrangement joins TRBV9 to TRBJ1-1; D ambiguous. CDR1 is SGDLS, CDR2 YYNGEE, per germline. The ends were cut back, 1 base at V and 4 bases at J, with 8 bases in the middle. The CDR3 length is 13 residues. CDR3 bases: TGTGCCAGCAGCGTAAACACTGTCACTGAAGCTTTCTTT. Protein product: CASSVNTVTEAFF.

V usage is TRBV11-3 and J usage is TRBJ2-7; tentatively, D is TRBD1 or TRBD2 (5 bases each). The V gene's germline CDR1 is SGHNT and CDR2 YENEEA. Deletions cut 5 bases from V and 6 bases from J, with 14 bases between. The CDR3 spans 13 residues. The CDR3 here is CASSPGPRAEQYV. The CDR3 DNA is TGTGCCAGCAGCCCGGGGCCACGGGCCGAGCAGTACGTC.

This clone has a single count. This chain links TRBV18 with TRBJ1-1; 10 bases match TRBD1. The CDR3 extends over 15 amino acids. The germline CDR1 and CDR2 sequences are KGHSH and LQKENI. With V trimmed by 3 bases and J by 6 bases, 7 bases remained unmatched. CDR3 residues: CASSPPSGTGAEAFF. The CDR3 nucleotides are TGTGCCAGCTCACCGCCCTCCGGGACAGGGGCTGAAGCTTTCTTT.

This chain joins TRBV6-1 and TRBJ2-7; no clear D. The CDR3 length is 13 residues. V lost 4 bases to trimming and J lost 1 base, with 8 bases between them. From germline, CDR1 is MNHNS and CDR2 SASEGT. CDR3 sequence: CASSVQRSYEQYV. The CDR3 DNA follows: TGTGCCAGCAGTGTACAGCGTTCCTACGAGCAGTACGTC.

The V call is TRBV28, the J call TRBJ1-5; D remains unclear. Trimming took 8 bases from V and 7 from J, leaving 9 bases between them. CDR3 length: 11 amino acids. CDR1 is MDHEN and CDR2 is SYDVKM in the germline V gene. The CDR3 loop is CASSEGQPQHF. For the CDR3, the DNA is TGTGCCAGCTCCGAAGGGCAGCCCCAGCATTTT.

This clone was seen only once. The genes are TRBV7-2 and TRBJ2-7; a possible D gene is TRBD2 (7 bases). Germline V gene data show CDR1 as SGHTA and CDR2 as FQGNSA. Trimming left V 1 base short and J 3 bases short, with 19 bases between. This CDR3 has 17 amino acids. The CDR3 bases are TGTGCCAGCAGCTTAGGGTTCCGGCGGGGGCTCGGCTACGAGCAGTACTTC. Its translation is CASSLGFRRGLGYEQYF.

The rearrangement uses TRBV9 and TRBJ1-2, with 8 nucleotides matching TRBD1. There are 16 residues in the CDR3. The germline V gene has CDR1 SGDLS and CDR2 YYNGEE. J lost 7 bases, V lost 0 bases, and 11 bases had no gene match. The CDR3 bases are TGTGCCAGCAGCGTAGTAGGGACAGGAGGTTCGAGTGGCTACACCTTC. Translating it yields CASSVVGTGGSSGYTF.

The CDR3 is CASSFGGGRNTDTQYF. CDR3 in DNA: TGTGCCAGCAGCTTCGGGGGAGGGAGGAACACAGATACGCAGTATTTT. The genes are TRBV7-9 and TRBJ2-3; 7 nucleotides match TRBD2. CDR3 length: 16 residues. The V segment lost 3 bases and the J segment 2 bases; nucleotides outside the gene matches: 8. Germline CDR1 reads SEHNR; CDR2 reads FQNEAQ (reference sequence).

This chain joins TRBV11-1 and TRBJ1-1; D uncertain. Germline values: CDR1 SGHAT, CDR2 FQDESV (reference sequence). The V and J ends lost 1 base and 2 bases respectively, with 8 bases between them. The CDR3 is made up of 14 amino acids. CDR3 in DNA: TGTGCCAGCAGCTTAGGCAGGCACAACACTGAAGCTTTCTTT. Protein product: CASSLGRHNTEAFF.

This clone was recorded once. The rearrangement links TRBV6-5 to TRBJ2-7; D is undetermined. The CDR3 is 12 residues long. CDR1 and CDR2 from the germline V gene are MNHEY and SVGAGI. V lost 4 bases to trimming and J lost 3 bases, with 7 bases between them. CDR3 nucleotides: TGTGCCAGCAGTTCGGCTAACTACGAGCAGTACGTC. This gives the protein CASSSANYEQYV.

The chain recombines TRBV6-4 with TRBJ2-1, with D possibly TRBD2 on 6 matching bases. In germline, CDR1 is MRHNA, CDR2 SNTAGT. The CDR3 totals 13 residues. The V end lost 4 bases, the J end lost 7 bases, and 11 bases lay between the germline ends. The CDR3 region has the DNA TGTGCCAGCAGTGTCGGGACTCCAAATGAGCAGTTCTTC. Its translation is CASSVGTPNEQFF.

The rearrangement links TRBV5-1 to TRBJ2-1; D is undetermined. The V gene lost 0 bases and the J gene lost 0 bases, with 7 bases spanning the gap. The CDR3 is made up of 15 amino acids. From germline, CDR1 is SGHRS and CDR2 YFSETQ. The CDR3 loop reads CASSLEGPSYNEQFF. Written as DNA, the CDR3 is TGCGCCAGCAGCTTGGAAGGGCCCTCCTACAATGAGCAGTTCTTC.

The chain employs TRBV18 and TRBJ1-6; D uncertain. The CDR3 covers 16 residues. The germline V gene encodes CDR1 KGHSH and CDR2 LQKENI. The ends were cut back, 2 bases at V and 8 bases at J, with 16 bases in the middle. The CDR3 here is CASSPFRVGNDSPLHF. CDR3 DNA sequence: TGTGCCAGCTCACCATTTCGAGTAGGGAACGATTCACCCCTCCACTTT.

V is TRBV2 and J is TRBJ2-7, with 9 bases that match TRBD1. There are 15 residues in the CDR3. Germline CDR1 SNHLY, CDR2 FYNNEI. Trimming removed 3 bases from V and 4 bases from J; junction bases left unmatched: 7. The CDR3 nucleotides are TGTGCCAGCAGTGATCTTACAGGGGGCGGGTACGAGCAGTACTTC. Its protein is CASSDLTGGGYEQYF.

The chain's CDR3 is CASSPPDGIYSPLHF. The CDR3 bases are TGTGCCAGCTCACCACCCGACGGGATCTATTCACCCCTCCACTTT. V usage is TRBV18 and J usage is TRBJ1-6; D remains ambiguous. This CDR3 region has 15 residues. The ends were cut back, 0 bases at V and 8 bases at J, with 11 bases in the middle. The germline V gene encodes CDR1 KGHSH and CDR2 LQKENI.

The chain links TRBV18 to TRBJ1-1; TRBD1 agrees at 8 bases. Germline-derived CDR1 and CDR2 are KGHSH and LQKENI. Trimming took 3 bases from V and 4 from J; bases not matched to a gene: 7. This CDR3 is 15 amino acids long. The DNA for the CDR3 is TGTGCCAGCTCACCTTCAGGACAGGGAGGCACTGAAGCTTTCTTT. This gives the protein CASSPSGQGGTEAFF.

The rearrangement uses TRBV5-8 and TRBJ1-5; D not certain. The CDR3 is 15 amino acids. Germline values: CDR1 SGHTS, CDR2 YDEGEE. V lost 4 bases and J 0 bases, leaving 11 bases between the germline ends. In nucleotides, the CDR3 is TGTGCCAGCAGCATCACTTGGGATAGCAATCAGCCCCAGCATTTT. As protein: CASSITWDSNQPQHF. Using reference TRBV5-8 and TRBJ1-5 for the parts outside the CDR3, the full variable domain is EAGVTQSPTHLIKTRGQQATLRCSPISGHTSVYWYQQALGLGLQFLLWYDEGEERNRGNFPPRFSGRQFPNYSSELNVNALELEDSALYLCASSITWDSNQPQHFGDGTRLSIL.

With regard to this clone: One end of the junction varies from germline; a read error may be responsible. The gene calls are TRBV18 and TRBJ1-5, with D possibly TRBD1 on 6 matching bases. Per germline, CDR1 KGHSH and CDR2 LQKENI. This CDR3 is built from 13 residues. The chain's CDR3 is CASSENRDQPQHF. DNA of the CDR3: TGTGCCAGCTCAGAAAACAGGGATCAGCCCCAACATTTT.